Shown below are 18 T cell receptor beta chains from a single sample sequenced in a study of blood T cell repertoires in COVID-19. This table comes from immunoSEQ multiplex PCR, and its TCRdb copy is limited to in-frame clones, with some not included. The table records roughly 150,000 clones, approximately 88% of them present only once. The sample comprised peripheral blood. The receptor set was obtained from a woman older than 75 with active or convalescent COVID-19.

This clone was observed once. The chain combines TRBV3-1 (or the pseudogene TRBV3-2) with TRBJ2-3, with 7 bases fitting TRBD2. This CDR3 is 14 amino acids long. Germline V gene lookup returns CDR1 LGHDT and CDR2 YNNKEL (reference sequence). Trimming took 4 bases from V and 0 from J; bases not matched to a gene: 1. CDR3 sequence (DNA): TGTGCCAGCAGCCTGGGACTAAGCACAGATACGCAGTATTTT. Translation: CASSLGLSTDTQYF.

The J gene is TRBJ2-6, the V gene TRBV7-2, with TRBD2 matching 8 bases. Germline values: CDR1 SGHTA, CDR2 FQGNSA. The CDR3 runs 19 residues. V shed 5 bases, J shed 2 bases, and the junction held 14 bases outside the gene matches. CDR3 sequence reads: CASSLMGSGGDTGANVLTF. The CDR3 DNA follows: TGTGCCAGCAGCCTCATGGGGAGCGGGGGAGACACTGGGGCCAACGTCCTGACTTTC.

The V gene is TRBV27, the J gene TRBJ2-7; 9 bases map to TRBD1. CDR1 and CDR2 from the germline V gene are MNHEY and SMNVEV (reference sequence). J gave up 2 bases and V 5 bases, and 7 bases lay outside the gene matches. The CDR3 is 15 residues long. DNA for the CDR3: TGTGCCAGCAGTCTTCCGGGACAGGGAACCTACGAGCAGTACTTC. Its protein is CASSLPGQGTYEQYF.

The chain recombines TRBV3-1 (or the pseudogene TRBV3-2) with TRBJ1-2; 7 bases line up with TRBD1. V shed 3 bases and J 4 bases; nucleotides not matched to a gene: 8. CDR3 length: 15 residues. Per the germline V gene, CDR1 is LGHDT and CDR2 is YNNKEL (reference sequence). The CDR3 bases are TGTGCCAGCAGCCATCCGTCGACAGGGTCCTATGGCTACACCTTC. Its protein is CASSHPSTGSYGYTF.

The chain couples TRBV24-1 to TRBJ2-3; a weak D match, TRBD1 (5 bases). The CDR3 is made up of 13 amino acids. Germline V lookup: CDR1 KGHDR, CDR2 SFDVKD. V lost 5 bases to trimming and J lost 5 bases, with 10 bases between them. In DNA, the CDR3 is TGTGCCACCAGTGGGCAGGGTGGAGATACGCAGTATTTT. Translation: CATSGQGGDTQYF.

The rearrangement joins TRBV6-5 to TRBJ1-6; D not resolved. CDR1 is MNHEY and CDR2 is SVGAGI in the germline V gene. The CDR3 is 13 residues long. Trimming pared 7 bases from V and 10 bases from J, leaving 14 bases between. The DNA of the CDR3 is TGTGCCAGCACCCCCTCGACTACCTCACCCCTCCACTTT. Its translation: CASTPSTTSPLHF.

The chain links TRBV2 to TRBJ2-3; a possible D gene is TRBD2 (6 bases). The CDR3 is made up of 14 amino acids. Germline loops: CDR1 SNHLY, CDR2 FYNNEI. Trimming stripped 2 bases from V and 8 bases from J, with 14 bases between. CDR3 loop: CASSETGRGGTQYF. Written as DNA, the CDR3 is TGTGCCAGCAGTGAAACGGGGCGGGGAGGTACGCAGTATTTT.

V is TRBV4-3 and J is TRBJ2-3; D possibly corresponds to TRBD2 (5 bases). V was pared by 6 bases and J by 9 bases, with 25 bases between. The CDR3 length is 16 residues. Germline lookup yields CDR1 LGHNA and CDR2 YSLEER. CDR3 in amino acids: CASRQTLRGAFDTQYF. The CDR3 DNA reads as TGCGCCAGCAGACAGACCCTACGGGGAGCTTTCGACACGCAGTATTTT.

This chain connects TRBV5-1 to TRBJ2-5, with 7 bases that match TRBD2. The CDR3 sequence is 16 residues long. V lost 4 bases, J lost 3 bases, and 12 bases stayed unmatched. Germline loops: CDR1 SGHRS, CDR2 YFSETQ. CDR3 bases: TGCGCCAGCAGCCCAAATTCTAGCGGACCCAAAGAGACCCAGTACTTC. Translating it yields CASSPNSSGPKETQYF.

This rearrangement joins TRBV7-2 to TRBJ2-1; 9 bases line up with TRBD1. The CDR3 consists of 18 residues. The V and J ends lost 2 bases and 5 bases, in that order; junction bases with no gene match: 13. From germline, CDR1 is SGHTA and CDR2 FQGNSA. CDR3 region: CASSLLQPGTGRNNEQFF. For the CDR3, the DNA is TGTGCCAGCAGCTTATTGCAGCCCGGGACAGGGAGGAACAATGAGCAGTTCTTC.

The gene calls are TRBV2 and TRBJ2-5; 8 positions match TRBD1. The CDR3 totals 15 residues. The germline V gene encodes CDR1 SNHLY and CDR2 FYNNEI. The trim removed 5 bases at V and 0 bases at J, leaving 5 bases unmatched. CDR3 region: CASSTGQAYQETQYF. The DNA of the CDR3 is TGTGCCAGCAGTACGGGACAGGCGTACCAAGAGACCCAGTACTTC. The variable domain in full, with the rest retrieved from reference TRBV2 and TRBJ2-5, is EPEVTQTPSHQVTQMGQEVILRCVPISNHLYFYWYRQILGQKVEFLVSFYNNEISEKSEIFDDQFSVERPDGSNFTLKIRSTKLEDSAMYFCASSTGQAYQETQYFGPGTRLLVL.

The genes are TRBV5-1 and TRBJ2-7, with D hard to call. This CDR3 spans 11 amino acids. V shed 4 bases and J shed 5 bases, with 7 bases lying between them. Per the germline V gene, CDR1 is SGHRS and CDR2 is YFSETQ. The CDR3 region has the DNA TGCGCCAGCAGCGGGCCCGACGAGCAGTACTTC. It yields the protein CASSGPDEQYF.

The rearrangement links TRBV3-1 (or the pseudogene TRBV3-2) to TRBJ2-2, with 12 bases identical to TRBD2. The V gene end was trimmed by 4 bases and the J gene end by 7 bases; junction bases not matched to a gene: 4. The CDR3 extends over 15 amino acids. The germline V gene has CDR1 LGHDT and CDR2 YNNKEL (reference sequence). The CDR3 here is CASSRTSGNSGELFF. CDR3 nucleotide sequence: TGTGCCAGCAGCCGGACTAGCGGGAATAGCGGGGAGCTGTTTTTT.

V is TRBV5-4 and J is TRBJ1-3; TRBD1 might be the D (5 bases). Per the germline V gene, CDR1 is SGHNT and CDR2 is YYREEE (reference sequence). The CDR3 runs 15 residues. V was cut by 4 bases and J by 1 base, with 12 bases left in between. CDR3: CASSRSGFSGNTIYF. The CDR3 region has the DNA TGTGCCAGCAGCCGCTCAGGGTTTTCTGGAAACACCATATATTTT. Supplemented by reference TRBV5-4 and TRBJ1-3, the full variable domain reads ETGVTQSPTHLIKTRGQQVTLRCSSQSGHNTVSWYQQALGQGPQFIFQYYREEENGRGNFPPRFSGLQFPNYSSELNVNALELDDSALYLCASSRSGFSGNTIYFGEGSWLTVV.

DNA of the CDR3: TGCGCCAGCAGCGCGGGGGCTGAATCACCCCTCCACTTT. Encoded protein: CASSAGAESPLHF. The chain couples TRBV5-1 to TRBJ1-6, with D perhaps TRBD1 (6 bases). The V end lost 4 bases, the J end lost 10 bases, and 12 bases lay between the germline ends. CDR1 is SGHRS and CDR2 is YFSETQ in the germline V gene. The CDR3 consists of 13 residues.

This clone has a single count. The chain is built from TRBV27 and TRBJ1-1, with D possibly TRBD1 on 6 matching bases. Deletions cut 0 bases from V and 8 bases from J, with 16 bases between. Per the germline V gene, CDR1 is MNHEY and CDR2 is SMNVEV (reference sequence). The CDR3 consists of 15 residues. The CDR3 region is CASSLSLQGFSEAFF. In nucleotides, the CDR3 is TGTGCCAGCAGTTTATCGCTCCAGGGGTTCAGCGAAGCTTTCTTT.

The chain uses TRBV19 and TRBJ1-5; TRBD1 is a possible D gene (6 bases). Trimming shortened V by 2 bases and J by 0 bases, and 11 bases separated the two germline ends. The length of the CDR3 is 16 residues. Germline assignment: CDR1 LNHDA and CDR2 SQIVND (reference sequence). The CDR3 bases are TGTGCCAGTAGTATATCGGGACATAATAGCAATCAGCCCCAGCATTTT. It yields the protein CASSISGHNSNQPQHF.

This clone was recorded only once. The V and J genes are TRBV7-2 and TRBJ1-1, with D perhaps matching TRBD1 (5 bases). Germline CDR1 is SGHTA and CDR2 is FQGNSA. Trimming left V 5 bases short and J 4 bases short, with 17 bases between. This CDR3 is 15 amino acids long. The CDR3 bases are TGTGCCAGCAGCCGTATTGGGGCGCAGGGCACTGAAGCTTTCTTT. Translating it yields CASSRIGAQGTEAFF.